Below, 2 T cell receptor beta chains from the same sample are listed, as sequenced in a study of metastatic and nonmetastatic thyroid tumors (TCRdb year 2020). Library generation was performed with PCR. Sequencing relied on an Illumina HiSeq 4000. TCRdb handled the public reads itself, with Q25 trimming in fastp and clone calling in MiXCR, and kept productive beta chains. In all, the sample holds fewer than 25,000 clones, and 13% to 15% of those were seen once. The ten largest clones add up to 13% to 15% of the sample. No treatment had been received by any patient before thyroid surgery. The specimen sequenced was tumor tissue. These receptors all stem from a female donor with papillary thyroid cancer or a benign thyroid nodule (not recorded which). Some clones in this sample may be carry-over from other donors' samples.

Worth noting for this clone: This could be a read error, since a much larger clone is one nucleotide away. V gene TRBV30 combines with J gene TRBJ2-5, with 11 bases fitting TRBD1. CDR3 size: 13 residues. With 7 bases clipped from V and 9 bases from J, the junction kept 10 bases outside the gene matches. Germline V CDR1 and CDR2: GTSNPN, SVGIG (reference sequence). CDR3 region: CASGQGAREAQYF. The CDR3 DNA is TGTGCCTCCGGACAGGGGGCCCGGGAGGCCCAGTACTTC.

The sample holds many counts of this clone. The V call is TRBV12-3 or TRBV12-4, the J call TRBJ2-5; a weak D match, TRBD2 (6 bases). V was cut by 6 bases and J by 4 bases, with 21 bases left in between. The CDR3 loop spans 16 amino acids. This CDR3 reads CASSQGITKAGETQYF. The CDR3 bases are TGTGCCAGCAGCCAAGGGATAACAAAAGCGGGAGAGACCCAGTACTTC.